This T cell receptor (beta chain) derives from a study of graft-versus-host responses after intestinal transplantation. General observations from the study: High graft-versus-host to host-versus-graft clonal ratios were seen in allografts of patients with graft-donor T cell macrochimerism.

Comments on this clone: Its cognate antigen is unknown.

Time point reported: postoperative day 105 after intestinal transplantation (dayNNNN = postoperative day). Libraries were prepared by immunoSEQ multiplex PCR; TCRdb keeps only in-frame clonotypes and omits some of them. The sample includes approximately 10,000 clones, roughly nine tenths of them seen just once. This TCR came from a human patient who received an intestinal transplant, so some T cells may come from the graft donor. The starting material was PBMCs, obtained 105 days after intestinal transplantation.

CDR3 in amino acids: CASSAEGAGPLNEQFF. The CDR3 DNA follows: TGCGCCAGCAGCGCGGAGGGGGCCGGACCCCTCAATGAGCAGTTCTTC. The chain carries TRBV10-2 and TRBJ2-1, with D perhaps matching TRBD1 (7 bases). Per germline, CDR1 WSHSY and CDR2 SAAADI. V lost 6 bases and J lost 6, with 21 bases in between. The CDR3 runs to 16 residues.